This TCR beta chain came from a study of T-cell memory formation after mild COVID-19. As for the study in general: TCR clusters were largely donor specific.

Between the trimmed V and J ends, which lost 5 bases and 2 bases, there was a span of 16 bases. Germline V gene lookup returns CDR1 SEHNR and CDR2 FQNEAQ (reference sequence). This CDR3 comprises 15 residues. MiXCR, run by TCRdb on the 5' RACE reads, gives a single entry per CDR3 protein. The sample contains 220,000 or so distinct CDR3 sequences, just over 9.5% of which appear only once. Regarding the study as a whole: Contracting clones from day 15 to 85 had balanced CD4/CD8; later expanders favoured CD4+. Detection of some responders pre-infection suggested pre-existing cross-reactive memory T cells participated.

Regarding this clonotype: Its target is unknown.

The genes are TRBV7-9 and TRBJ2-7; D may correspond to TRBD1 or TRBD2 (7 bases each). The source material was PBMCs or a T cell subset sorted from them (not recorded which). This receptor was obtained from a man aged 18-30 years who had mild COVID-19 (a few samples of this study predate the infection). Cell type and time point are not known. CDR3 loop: CASSLGGDRTYEQYV. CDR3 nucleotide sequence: TGTGCCAGCAGCCTGGGGGGGGACAGAACCTACGAGCAGTACGTC.